The rows below give T cell receptor beta chains drawn from one sample of a study of cytomegalovirus exposure and HLA in healthy donors. The data were produced by immunoSEQ multiplex PCR, yet TCRdb's version contains in-frame clones alone and is incomplete. Its listing shows about 200,000 clones. The source material was PBMCs. Receptors originate from a boy younger than 18 in good health and CMV-seronegative. Both conserved end residues are part of each CDR3. A D gene is named only where the DNA matches it firmly.

v_call	d_call	j_call	cdr3_aa	cdr3_nt
TRBV30	.	TRBJ2-7	CAWRPVTSYEQYF	TGTGCCTGGCGTCCAGTCACCTCCTACGAGCAGTACTTC
TRBV6-6	TRBD1	TRBJ1-3	CASSSSDTGAGNTIYF	TGTGCCAGCAGTTCCTCGGATACAGGGGCTGGAAACACCATATATTTT
TRBV28	.	TRBJ2-1	CASSRGGRGGIRGEQFF	TGTGCCAGCAGTAGGGGGGGTAGGGGTGGTATAAGGGGTGAGCAGTTCTTC
TRBV4-1	.	TRBJ1-4	CASSQGKGGINEKLFF	TGCGCCAGCAGCCAGGGGAAGGGAGGGATCAATGAAAAACTGTTTTTT
TRBV4-1	.	TRBJ2-7	CASSQKTLEDPSEQYF	TGCGCCAGCAGCCAAAAAACACTGGAGGACCCGAGCGAGCAGTACTTC
TRBV7-9	TRBD2	TRBJ2-5	CASSLGVAGGRGQETQYF	TGTGCCAGCAGCTTAGGAGTAGCGGGGGGGCGAGGGCAAGAGACCCAGTACTTC
TRBV7-9	.	TRBJ2-5	CASSFLGELETQYF	TGTGCCAGCAGCTTTCTTGGGGAGCTAGAGACCCAGTACTTC
TRBV10-1	.	TRBJ2-7	CASSEAGSPYEQYF	TGCGCCAGCAGTGAGGCCGGGTCACCCTACGAGCAGTACTTC
TRBV7-2	.	TRBJ2-3	CASRPGLSPRSGDTQYF	TGTGCCAGCAGACCCGGACTTTCCCCAAGGTCGGGAGATACGCAGTATTTT
TRBV30	.	TRBJ1-1	CAWSVNKDYGTEAFF	TGTGCCTGGAGTGTAAATAAGGACTATGGCACTGAAGCTTTCTTT
TRBV5-1	.	TRBJ2-4	CASSLLYMGQHSFF	TGCGCCAGCAGCTTGTTGTACATGGGGCAGCACTCGTTCTTC
TRBV5-4	TRBD1	TRBJ2-7	CASSVDRGESSYEQYF	TGTGCCAGCAGCGTCGACAGGGGGGAGAGCTCCTACGAGCAGTACTTC
TRBV29-1	.	TRBJ2-7	CSVERESSYEQYF	TGCAGCGTTGAAAGAGAGTCATCCTACGAGCAGTACTTC
TRBV6-6	.	TRBJ2-7	CASSYRPGYEQYF	TGTGCCAGCAGTTATCGACCGGGCTACGAGCAGTACTTC
TRBV18	TRBD1	TRBJ1-1	CASSPLTGASEAFF	TGTGCCAGCTCACCATTGACAGGGGCGTCTGAAGCTTTCTTT
TRBV18	.	TRBJ1-2	CASSLGQTDFPHF	TGTGCCAGCTCACTTGGACAGACAGACTTCCCCCACTTC
TRBV19	TRBD1	TRBJ2-2	CASTLAGTGIPGELFF	TGTGCCAGTACCCTAGCCGGGACAGGGATTCCCGGGGAGCTGTTTTTT
TRBV30	.	TRBJ1-6	CAWSRERGYSPSPLHF	TGTGCCTGGAGTAGGGAGAGGGGGTATTCCCCTTCACCCCTCCACTTT
TRBV6-5	.	TRBJ2-3	CASSLSRLVHTQYF	TGTGCCAGCAGTCTTTCCCGACTTGTTCATACGCAGTATTTT
TRBV7-2	.	TRBJ2-1	CASSLIQVEQFF	TGTGCCAGCAGCTTAATACAAGTAGAGCAGTTCTTC
TRBV7-9	.	TRBJ2-1	CASSATNEQFF	TGTGCCAGCAGCGCCACTAATGAGCAGTTCTTC
TRBV7-9	TRBD1	TRBJ1-4	CASSLLAGGDEKLFF	TGTGCCAGCAGCTTACTGGCAGGGGGCGATGAAAAACTGTTTTTT
TRBV27	.	TRBJ2-7	CASAPGTDVSEQYF	TGTGCCAGCGCCCCCGGGACTGACGTGTCCGAGCAGTACTTC
TRBV21-1	.	TRBJ1-6	CARAYRRTSAHNSPLHF	TGTGCCAGGGCGTACCGGAGGACCTCGGCGCATAATTCACCCCTCCACTTT
TRBV2	TRBD2	TRBJ2-7	CASTGTLTSGGGVEQYF	TGTGCCAGCACAGGGACGCTGACTAGCGGGGGAGGAGTGGAGCAGTACTTC
TRBV30	.	TRBJ2-3	CARRRGFDADTQYF	TGTGCCCGACGTAGGGGGTTCGACGCAGATACGCAGTATTTT
TRBV30	TRBD2	TRBJ2-5	CAWSSHPGGGGAFGTQYF	TGTGCCTGGAGCTCACACCCGGGTGGCGGGGGGGCCTTTGGGACCCAGTACTTC
TRBV5-6	.	TRBJ2-5	CASSSRGFWMTQYF	TGTGCCAGCAGCTCCAGGGGTTTTTGGATGACCCAGTACTTC
TRBV5-4	.	TRBJ2-7	CASSLGAETGPLPFYEQYF	TGTGCCAGCAGCTTGGGGGCCGAGACAGGTCCGCTCCCCTTCTACGAGCAGTACTTC
TRBV5-6	TRBD1	TRBJ2-7	CASSLGQGNYEQYF	TGTGCCAGCAGCTTGGGACAGGGGAACTACGAGCAGTACTTC
TRBV25-1	TRBD1	TRBJ2-7	CASSRQGATEQYF	TGTGCCAGCTCCAGACAGGGGGCAACGGAGCAGTACTTC